The 15 T cell receptor beta chains below were found in one sample sequenced in a study of cytomegalovirus exposure and HLA in healthy donors (dated 2017 in TCRdb). Libraries were constructed by the immunoSEQ multiplex PCR assay. The multiplex PCR relied on a mix of 60 forward primers for TCR Vbeta segments and 13 reverse primers for TCR Jbeta segments. TCRdb carries this immuneACCESS record with in-frame sequences only. Its versions omit some clonotypes, under half of them owing to an unresolved V gene in the studies checked, with the rest unexplained. The sample data list about 200,000 clones, and around 85% of these were observed just once. Of the sample, about 1.7% falls within the top ten clones. Sample: PBMCs. The receptors were gathered from a man aged 50 to 60 in good health and CMV-seronegative.

This rearrangement joins TRBV2 to TRBJ2-3; perhaps TRBD2 as D (5 bases). Germline values: CDR1 SNHLY, CDR2 FYNNEI. The CDR3 consists of 15 residues. Between the trimmed V and J ends, which lost 6 bases and 5 bases, there was a span of 18 bases. CDR3 DNA sequence: TGTGCCAGCAGGCGAGGGCGCCTGACCGGAGATACGCAGTATTTT. Translating gives CASRRGRLTGDTQYF.

The genes are TRBV6-4 and TRBJ2-1, with 10 nucleotides matching TRBD1. CDR1 and CDR2 from the germline V gene are MRHNA and SNTAGT. The CDR3 runs to 14 residues. V dropped 4 bases and J dropped 5; count of bases not matched to a gene: 2. CDR3 DNA sequence: TGTGCCAGCAGTGTGGGGACAGGGGACAATGAGCAGTTCTTC. As protein: CASSVGTGDNEQFF.

The rearrangement uses TRBV6-5 and TRBJ2-1, with D tentatively TRBD1 (5 bases). The CDR3 extends over 14 amino acids. V was trimmed by 0 bases and J by 7 bases, leaving 10 bases between them. Per the germline V gene, CDR1 is MNHEY and CDR2 is SVGAGI. CDR3 DNA sequence: TGTGCCAGCAGTTACTCGTTCAGGGCGAATGAGCAGTTCTTC. Its protein is CASSYSFRANEQFF.

The V and J genes are TRBV28 and TRBJ1-2, with 7 bases fitting TRBD1. Germline trimming cut 6 bases from V and 4 bases from J; bases unmatched to any gene: 11. The CDR3 covers 15 residues. Germline V CDR1 and CDR2: MDHEN, SYDVKM. CDR3 DNA sequence: TGTGCCAGCAGGATCCTCAGGGGGTTGGCCTATGGCTACACCTTC. Its translation: CASRILRGLAYGYTF.

This clone has only one observation. This chain connects TRBV6-6 to TRBJ2-1, with TRBD1 as a possible D gene (6 bases). The ends were cut back, 10 bases at V and 3 bases at J, with 19 bases in the middle. Germline CDR1 and CDR2: MNHNY and SVGAGI (reference sequence). The CDR3 has 15 residues. The CDR3 coding sequence is TGTGCCACCGCCCCAGGACAGAACTACTACAATGAGCAGTTCTTC. This translates into CATAPGQNYYNEQFF.

The rearrangement links TRBV5-4 to TRBJ2-2; D perhaps matches TRBD2 (6 bases). CDR3 length equals 15 residues. Germline V gives CDR1 SGHNT, CDR2 YYREEE (reference sequence). V was shortened by 5 bases and J by 4 bases, with 15 bases between the two germline ends. The CDR3 loop reads CASRDRLEGTGELFF. The CDR3 region has the DNA TGTGCCAGCAGAGACCGACTAGAGGGCACCGGGGAGCTGTTTTTT. Complete variable domain (other parts from reference TRBV5-4 and TRBJ2-2): ETGVTQSPTHLIKTRGQQVTLRCSSQSGHNTVSWYQQALGQGPQFIFQYYREEENGRGNFPPRFSGLQFPNYSSELNVNALELDDSALYLCASRDRLEGTGELFFGEGSRLTVL.

This sequence joins TRBV27 and TRBJ2-1; TRBD2 matches at 9 bases. In germline, CDR1 is MNHEY, CDR2 SMNVEV (reference sequence). With 3 bases clipped from V and 3 bases from J, the junction kept 9 bases outside the gene matches. This CDR3 contains 17 residues. The CDR3 reads CASSLIWSSGIYNEQFF. CDR3 bases: TGTGCCAGCAGTTTGATTTGGTCTAGCGGGATCTACAATGAGCAGTTCTTC.

This clone was counted between two and nine times. The V and J genes are TRBV28 and TRBJ1-2, with a weak D call TRBD1 (5 bases). Looked up from germline, CDR1 is MDHEN and CDR2 is SYDVKM. The CDR3 loop spans 17 amino acids. Between the trimmed V and J ends, which lost 6 bases and 0 bases, there was a span of 20 bases. In DNA form, the CDR3 reads TGTGCCAGCAGGGTCGGAAGGCGGGGCCTAGCTAACTATGGCTACACCTTC. Encoded protein: CASRVGRRGLANYGYTF.

The CDR3 here is CASSLQGARGGYTF. The CDR3 nucleotides read TGTGCCAGCAGCTTACAGGGGGCGCGAGGTGGCTACACCTTC. The gene calls are TRBV7-9 and TRBJ1-2, with TRBD1 identical over 8 bases. This CDR3 spans 14 amino acids. Trimming took 2 bases from V and 7 from J; bases not matched to a gene: 6. CDR1 is SEHNR, CDR2 FQNEAQ, per germline (reference sequence).

V usage is TRBV19 and J usage is TRBJ2-5; D possibly corresponds to TRBD2 (5 bases). Trimming left V 4 bases short and J 6 bases short, with 9 bases between. Looked up from germline, CDR1 is LNHDA and CDR2 is SQIVND (reference sequence). The CDR3 sequence is 12 residues long. CDR3 nucleotide sequence: TGTGCCAGTAGTAAGGAGGCCAAGACCCAGTACTTC. It codes for CASSKEAKTQYF.

The chain couples TRBV18 to TRBJ1-4; 7 bases are a match to TRBD1. There are 15 residues in the CDR3. J gave up 2 bases and V 3 bases, and 3 bases lay outside the gene matches. The germline CDR1 and CDR2 sequences are KGHSH and LQKENI. In DNA form, the CDR3 reads TGTGCCAGCTCACCGGTAGGGGGCACTAATGAAAAACTGTTTTTT. Encoded protein: CASSPVGGTNEKLFF.

The chain carries TRBV9 and TRBJ2-5, with D possibly being TRBD2 (5 bases). The CDR3 contains 15 residues. Per germline, CDR1 SGDLS and CDR2 YYNGEE. V shed 0 bases and J shed 5 bases, with 14 bases lying between them. The CDR3 DNA sequence: TGTGCCAGCAGCGTAGGGGGAGCGGTTAGGGAGACCCAGTACTTC. Its translation is CASSVGGAVRETQYF. The variable domain in full, completed from reference TRBV9 and TRBJ2-5, reads DSGVTQTPKHLITATGQRVTLRCSPRSGDLSVYWYQQSLDQGLQFLIQYYNGEERAKGNILERFSAQQFPDLHSELNLSSLELGDSALYFCASSVGGAVRETQYFGPGTRLLVL.

The chain employs TRBV6-1 and TRBJ1-4; possibly TRBD1 for D (5 bases). The CDR3 has 16 amino acids. Germline lookup yields CDR1 MNHNS and CDR2 SASEGT. The V end lost 3 bases, the J end lost 8 bases, and 19 bases lay between the germline ends. In DNA, the CDR3 is TGTGCCAGCAGTGATAGGGGTCTAGGTGCGGGGGAAAAACTGTTTTTT. Amino acid sequence: CASSDRGLGAGEKLFF.

The sample holds a few counts of this clone. The chain uses TRBV18 and TRBJ1-1, with 8 bases fitting TRBD1. The CDR3 totals 15 residues. The V and J ends lost 6 bases and 2 bases, in that order; junction bases with no gene match: 8. Germline values: CDR1 KGHSH, CDR2 LQKENI. The CDR3 DNA follows: TGTGCCAGCTCCCTGATGACAGGGGCTAACACTGAAGCTTTCTTT. This translates into CASSLMTGANTEAFF.

This clone was observed a few times. The chain links TRBV5-4 to TRBJ2-2, with 7 positions matching TRBD2. The J segment lost 3 bases and the V segment lost 0 bases, leaving 5 bases of the junction unmatched. Germline V CDR1 and CDR2: SGHNT, YYREEE (reference sequence). CDR3 length: 16 residues. The CDR3 nucleotides are TGTGCCAGCAGCTTGGTTCGGGGAGGGCACACCGGGGAGCTGTTTTTT. Translated, it gives CASSLVRGGHTGELFF. Full variable domain (missing parts from reference TRBV5-4 and TRBJ2-2): ETGVTQSPTHLIKTRGQQVTLRCSSQSGHNTVSWYQQALGQGPQFIFQYYREEENGRGNFPPRFSGLQFPNYSSELNVNALELDDSALYLCASSLVRGGHTGELFFGEGSRLTVL.